These T cell receptor beta chains were read from a single sample in a study of blood T cell repertoires in COVID-19. Repertoires were generated with immunoSEQ multiplex PCR, while TCRdb's copy carries only in-frame clones and drops some. Among under 120,000 clones listed, around 85% were seen once. The source material was peripheral blood. These receptors all come from a man between 70 and 80 years old with active or convalescent COVID-19. The CDR3 runs from the conserved cysteine through the conserved F or W. Fields, in order: D gene, V gene, J gene, clone size, CDR3 protein, CDR3 DNA. D genes are given only for firm matches. Clone size is shown for a subset of rows, as once, few, many or a class of expanded clone.

TRBD1	TRBV6-5	TRBJ1-1	once	CASIPTGDRTEAFF	TGTGCCAGCATTCCAACAGGGGACAGGACTGAAGCTTTCTTT
NA	TRBV18	TRBJ2-7	NA	CASSPQVAGSNEQYF	TGTGCCAGCTCACCACAGGTAGCAGGGTCCAACGAGCAGTACTTC
TRBD1	TRBV19	TRBJ2-3	NA	CATLDRGTGTDTQYF	TGTGCCACCCTCGACAGGGGAACCGGCACAGATACGCAGTATTTT
NA	TRBV5-1	TRBJ2-7	NA	CASSWDTGSYEQYF	TGCGCCAGCAGCTGGGACACTGGCTCCTACGAGCAGTACTTC
NA	TRBV4-1	TRBJ2-1	NA	CASSPDPRGTYNEQFF	TGCGCCAGCAGCCCAGACCCCAGGGGCACCTACAATGAGCAGTTCTTC
TRBD1	TRBV5-1	TRBJ1-2	NA	CASCLGDRGYGYTF	TGCGCCAGCTGCTTGGGGGACAGGGGGTATGGCTACACCTTC
TRBD1	TRBV5-1	TRBJ2-7	NA	CASSLEGTDRDYEQYF	TGCGCCAGCAGCTTGGAGGGAACCGACAGGGATTACGAGCAGTACTTC
NA	TRBV12-3/TRBV12-4	TRBJ2-7	NA	CASSFFAGYEQYF	TGTGCCAGCAGTTTTTTCGCAGGCTACGAGCAGTACTTC
NA	TRBV1	TRBJ2-7	NA	CTSSQGPAFRSYEQYF	TGCACCAGCAGCCAGGGGCCCGCTTTTAGGTCCTACGAGCAGTACTTC
TRBD1	TRBV9	TRBJ2-3	NA	CASSVRGDRGQDTQYF	TGTGCCAGCAGCGTCCGAGGGGACAGGGGGCAGGATACGCAGTATTTT
TRBD2	TRBV5-1	TRBJ2-7	NA	CASSWASGRYYEQYF	TGCGCCAGCAGCTGGGCTAGCGGGAGATACTACGAGCAGTACTTC
TRBD2	TRBV28	TRBJ2-7	NA	CASSFPGTTYEQYF	TGTGCCAGCAGTTTTCCCGGGACTACCTACGAGCAGTACTTC
TRBD1	TRBV30	TRBJ1-4	NA	CAWQRGQGEEKLFF	TGTGCCTGGCAACGGGGACAGGGAGAAGAAAAACTGTTTTTT
TRBD2	TRBV2	TRBJ2-3	NA	CASSDLAGDTQYF	TGTGCCAGCAGTGATCTAGCGGGAGATACGCAGTATTTT
TRBD2	TRBV6-4	TRBJ2-3	NA	CASSVERGIDTQYF	TGTGCCAGCAGTGTTGAGCGGGGGATAGATACGCAGTATTTT
TRBD1	TRBV5-1	TRBJ1-2	NA	CASSSGQGNYGYTF	TGCGCCAGCAGCTCAGGACAGGGCAACTATGGCTACACCTTC
TRBD2	TRBV6-2/TRBV6-3	TRBJ2-4	NA	CASSPLAGLPLAKNIQYF	TGTGCCAGCAGCCCCCTAGCGGGCCTACCTCTAGCCAAAAACATTCAGTACTTC
NA	TRBV7-8	TRBJ2-1	NA	CASSVQGSQSNEQFF	TGTGCCAGCAGCGTACAGGGAAGCCAATCCAATGAGCAGTTCTTC
TRBD2	TRBV5-5	TRBJ2-1	few	CASSLASGGPHSYNEQFF	TGTGCCAGCAGCTTGGCTAGCGGGGGCCCCCACTCCTACAATGAGCAGTTCTTC
NA	TRBV28	TRBJ1-1	NA	CASSLPQGNTEAFF	TGTGCCAGCAGTTTGCCACAGGGGAACACTGAAGCTTTCTTT
TRBD2	TRBV19	TRBJ2-1	NA	CATNRELAGVSEQFF	TGTGCCACTAACAGGGAACTAGCGGGAGTGTCTGAGCAGTTCTTC
NA	TRBV29-1	TRBJ2-5	once	CSVGTGSVETQYF	TGCAGCGTTGGCACAGGGTCTGTGGAGACCCAGTACTTC
TRBD1	TRBV9	TRBJ1-2	NA	CASSRGQGRDGYTF	TGTGCCAGCAGCCGAGGACAGGGGAGGGATGGCTACACCTTC
TRBD1	TRBV9	TRBJ1-2	NA	CASRGQPLYGYTF	TGTGCCAGCAGGGGACAGCCGCTTTATGGCTACACCTTC
NA	TRBV4-1	TRBJ1-6	NA	CASSQEGGSYNSPLHF	TGCGCCAGCAGCCAAGAAGGGGGTTCCTATAATTCACCCCTCCACTTT
TRBD2	TRBV4-1	TRBJ2-1	NA	CASSPTSGVRSNEQFF	TGCGCCAGCAGCCCGACGAGCGGGGTTCGTTCCAATGAGCAGTTCTTC
NA	TRBV5-1	TRBJ1-5	few	CASSLGGVNQPQHF	TGCGCCAGCAGCTTGGGAGGTGTAAATCAGCCCCAGCATTTT
NA	TRBV19	TRBJ2-5	once	CASSFASAETQYF	TGTGCCAGTAGTTTTGCTAGCGCAGAGACCCAGTACTTC
NA	TRBV24-1	TRBJ2-7	NA	CATSDSQGIGHEQYF	TGTGCCACCAGTGATTCCCAGGGAATCGGCCACGAGCAGTACTTC
NA	TRBV15	TRBJ2-1	NA	CATSSGFSSYNEQFF	TGTGCCACCAGCAGTGGTTTTAGCTCCTACAATGAGCAGTTCTTC
NA	TRBV5-1	TRBJ2-1	few	CASSLDRALSNEQFF	TGCGCCAGCAGCTTGGACAGGGCCCTTAGCAATGAGCAGTTCTTC
TRBD2	TRBV3-1/TRBV3-2	TRBJ2-3	NA	CASSQTLALSTDTQYF	TGTGCCAGCAGCCAAACACTAGCGTTAAGCACAGATACGCAGTATTTT
TRBD2	TRBV6-1	TRBJ2-3	NA	CASLTSGDADTQYF	TGTGCCAGCCTGACTAGCGGGGACGCGGATACGCAGTATTTT
NA	TRBV5-1	TRBJ2-6	NA	CASSETDGANVLTF	TGCGCCAGCAGCGAGACAGACGGGGCCAACGTCCTGACTTTC
NA	TRBV30	TRBJ1-3	NA	CAWSSAGATNNRNTIYF	TGTGCCTGGAGCAGCGCGGGGGCTACGAATAACCGAAACACCATATATTTT
NA	TRBV5-1	TRBJ2-1	NA	CASSPSGKAFYNEQFF	TGCGCCAGCAGCCCTTCAGGGAAAGCATTCTACAATGAGCAGTTCTTC